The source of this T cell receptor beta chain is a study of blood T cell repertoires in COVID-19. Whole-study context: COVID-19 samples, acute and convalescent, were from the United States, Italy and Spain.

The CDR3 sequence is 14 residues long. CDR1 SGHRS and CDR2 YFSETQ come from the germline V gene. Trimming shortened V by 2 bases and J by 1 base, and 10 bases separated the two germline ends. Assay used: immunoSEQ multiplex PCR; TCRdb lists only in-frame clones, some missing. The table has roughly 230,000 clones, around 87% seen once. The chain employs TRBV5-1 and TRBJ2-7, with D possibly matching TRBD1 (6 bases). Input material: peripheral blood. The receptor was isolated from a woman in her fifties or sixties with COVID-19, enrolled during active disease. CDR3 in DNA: TGCGCCAGCAGCTTTGGGCAGGGGTCCTACGAGCAGTACTTC. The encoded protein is CASSFGQGSYEQYF.